This TCR beta chain derives from a study of identical twins. General study points: A partial confounding effect on zero-insertion analyses could come from invariant MAIT and iNKT cells.

The CDR3 length is 15 residues. Trimming took 1 base from V and 8 from J; bases not matched to a gene: 5. Germline CDR1 and CDR2: SEHNR and FQNEAQ (reference sequence). Concerning this clonotype: Its target is unknown.

Using its own MiXCR run on the 5' RACE reads, TCRdb lists one record per CDR3 protein. The sample holds around 280,000 distinct CDR3 sequences, about 8.3% seen once. A further study also used this sample, focusing on yellow fever vaccine responses in identical twins. As that study records: Twins reportedly mounted vaccine T cell responses that seemed partly convergent, partly personalized.

This TCR was recovered from a woman under 30 in good health. The sequenced sample consisted of memory (CD45RO+) T cells sorted from blood. The V gene is TRBV7-9, the J gene TRBJ2-1; 10 nucleotides agree with TRBD2. CDR3 amino acids: CASSLGLAGIHEQFF. The CDR3 coding sequence is TGTGCCAGCAGCTTAGGACTAGCGGGTATACATGAGCAGTTCTTC.